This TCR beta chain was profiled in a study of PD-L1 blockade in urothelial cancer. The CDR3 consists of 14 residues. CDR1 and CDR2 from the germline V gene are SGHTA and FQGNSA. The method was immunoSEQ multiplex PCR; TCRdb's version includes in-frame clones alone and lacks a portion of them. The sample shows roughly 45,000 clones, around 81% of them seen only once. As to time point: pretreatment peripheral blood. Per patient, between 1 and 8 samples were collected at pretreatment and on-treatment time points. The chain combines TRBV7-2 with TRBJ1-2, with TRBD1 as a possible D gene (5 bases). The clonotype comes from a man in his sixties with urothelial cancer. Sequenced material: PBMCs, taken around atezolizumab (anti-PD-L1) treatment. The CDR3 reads CALFMGGADYGYTF. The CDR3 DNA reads TGTGCTCTATTTATGGGGGGTGCCGACTATGGCTACACCTTC.